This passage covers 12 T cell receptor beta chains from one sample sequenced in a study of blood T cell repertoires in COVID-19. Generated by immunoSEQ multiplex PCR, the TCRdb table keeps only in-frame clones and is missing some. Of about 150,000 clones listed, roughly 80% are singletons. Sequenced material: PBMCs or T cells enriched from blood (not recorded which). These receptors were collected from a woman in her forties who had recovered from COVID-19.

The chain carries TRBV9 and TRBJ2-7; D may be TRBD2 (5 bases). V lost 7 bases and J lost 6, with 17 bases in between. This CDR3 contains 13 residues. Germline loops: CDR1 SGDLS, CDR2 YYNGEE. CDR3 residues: CASGRLIAGEQYF. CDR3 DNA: TGTGCCAGCGGAAGACTAATAGCCGGCGAGCAGTACTTC.

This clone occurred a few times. CDR3 DNA sequence: TGTGCCAGCAGCACCCGACAGGGCTCTGAAGCTTTCTTT. It codes for CASSTRQGSEAFF. The rearrangement uses TRBV5-4 and TRBJ1-1, with 7 bases identical to TRBD1. Trimming cost V 4 bases and J 6 bases; bases outside gene matches: 6. The CDR3 contains 13 residues. Germline-derived CDR1 and CDR2 are SGHNT and YYREEE (reference sequence).

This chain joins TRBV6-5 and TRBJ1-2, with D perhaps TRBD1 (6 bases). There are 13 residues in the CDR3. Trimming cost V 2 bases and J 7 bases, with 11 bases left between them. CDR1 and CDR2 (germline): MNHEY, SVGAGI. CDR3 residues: CASSYTMTGGYTF. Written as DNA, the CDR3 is TGTGCCAGCAGTTACACAATGACAGGTGGCTACACCTTC.

CDR3 nucleotides: TGTGCCAGCAGCCGTGGGGCTAGCGGGCGTTACAATGAGCAGTTCTTC. Amino acid sequence: CASSRGASGRYNEQFF. This chain joins TRBV9 and TRBJ2-1; 8 bases are shared with TRBD2. The CDR3 covers 16 residues. Germline-derived CDR1 and CDR2 are SGDLS and YYNGEE. The ends lost 4 bases at V and 4 bases at J; junction bases unmatched: 10.

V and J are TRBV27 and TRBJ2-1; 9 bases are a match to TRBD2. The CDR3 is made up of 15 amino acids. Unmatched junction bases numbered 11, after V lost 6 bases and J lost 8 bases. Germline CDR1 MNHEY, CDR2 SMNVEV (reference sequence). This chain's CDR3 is CASSIRGTSRDEQFF. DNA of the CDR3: TGTGCCAGCAGCATTAGAGGGACTAGCAGGGATGAGCAGTTCTTC.

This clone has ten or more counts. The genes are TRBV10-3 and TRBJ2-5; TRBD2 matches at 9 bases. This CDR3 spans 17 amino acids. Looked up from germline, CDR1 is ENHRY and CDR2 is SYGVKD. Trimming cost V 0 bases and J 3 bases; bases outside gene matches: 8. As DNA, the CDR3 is TGTGCCATCAGTGAGTCTGGCAGCGGGAGGCTCGAAGAGACCCAGTACTTC. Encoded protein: CAISESGSGRLEETQYF.

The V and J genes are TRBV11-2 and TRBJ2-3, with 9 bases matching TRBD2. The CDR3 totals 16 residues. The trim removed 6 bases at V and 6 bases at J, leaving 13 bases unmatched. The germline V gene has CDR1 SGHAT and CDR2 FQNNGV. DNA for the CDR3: TGTGCCAGCAGTTCCCATGCGGGAGGGCCCGGGGATACGCAGTATTTT. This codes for CASSSHAGGPGDTQYF.

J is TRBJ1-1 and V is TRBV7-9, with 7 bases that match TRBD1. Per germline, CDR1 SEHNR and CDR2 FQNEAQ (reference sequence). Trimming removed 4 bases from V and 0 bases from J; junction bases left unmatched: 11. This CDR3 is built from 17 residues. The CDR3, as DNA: TGTGCCAGCAGCTCCAGCGTTTGGGACAGAATGAACACTGAAGCTTTCTTT. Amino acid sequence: CASSSSVWDRMNTEAFF.

The DNA of the CDR3 is TGTGCCTGGATCTCAGGGGGCGGTTACGAGCAGTACTTC. This codes for CAWISGGGYEQYF. This chain uses TRBV30 with TRBJ2-7; 8 nucleotides agree with TRBD1. The CDR3 has 13 residues. V shed 4 bases and J 4 bases; nucleotides not matched to a gene: 6. Per the germline V gene, CDR1 is GTSNPN and CDR2 is SVGIG (reference sequence).

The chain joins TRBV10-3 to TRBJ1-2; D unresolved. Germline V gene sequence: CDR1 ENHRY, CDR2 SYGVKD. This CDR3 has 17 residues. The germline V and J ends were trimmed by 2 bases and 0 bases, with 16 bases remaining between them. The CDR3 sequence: CAISEDPGRLTNYGYTF. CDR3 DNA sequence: TGTGCCATCAGTGAGGATCCAGGCCGGCTCACTAACTATGGCTACACCTTC.

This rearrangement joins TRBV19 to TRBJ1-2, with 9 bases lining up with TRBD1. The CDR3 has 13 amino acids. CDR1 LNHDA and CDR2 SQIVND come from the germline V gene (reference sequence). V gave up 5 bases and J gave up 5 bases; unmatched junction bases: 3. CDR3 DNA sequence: TGTGCCAGTAGTTCAGGACAGGGGTATGGCTACACCTTC. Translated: CASSSGQGYGYTF.

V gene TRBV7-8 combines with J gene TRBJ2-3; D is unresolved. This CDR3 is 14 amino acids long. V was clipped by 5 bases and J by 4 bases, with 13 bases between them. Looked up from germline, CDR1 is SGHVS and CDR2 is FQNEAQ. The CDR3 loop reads CASSTRGGADTQYF. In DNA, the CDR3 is TGTGCCAGCAGCACTCGAGGTGGTGCAGATACGCAGTATTTT.